A single sample is the source of the 21 T cell receptor beta chains below, sequenced in a study of blood T cells in healthy people across ages. A second about 7 to 11 cycle PCR used barcoded and J-beta primers. TCRdb recomputed calls from the 5' RACE reads with MiXCR, one row per CDR3 protein. The sample lists 630,000 or so distinct CDR3 sequences, around 31% seen once, with 15% to 18% in the top ten. Specimen: blood. The receptors derive from a woman of 80 years or more in good health.

This clonotype was counted between two and nine times. The rearrangement joins TRBV28 to TRBJ1-4, with TRBD1 identical over 10 bases. Germline V lookup: CDR1 MDHEN, CDR2 SYDVKM. The CDR3 is 15 amino acids. Trimming cost V 5 bases and J 8 bases; bases outside gene matches: 8. CDR3 residues: CASSHPGQGKEKLFF. CDR3 coding DNA: TGTGCCAGCAGTCATCCGGGACAGGGGAAGGAAAAACTGTTTTTT.

Ten or more counts support this clonotype. This sequence joins TRBV5-5 and TRBJ2-5, with unresolved D. Trimming pared 3 bases from V and 5 bases from J, leaving 11 bases between. The CDR3 totals 13 residues. From germline, CDR1 is SGHKS and CDR2 YYEKEE (reference sequence). CDR3 residues: CASSSIDPETQYF. The CDR3, as DNA: TGTGCCAGCAGCTCTATAGATCCGGAGACCCAGTACTTC.

A few counts support this clonotype. The chain carries TRBV7-2 and TRBJ1-3; D uncertain. V lost 3 bases, J lost 0 bases, and 9 bases lay in between. The CDR3 is made up of 15 amino acids. Germline CDR1 and CDR2: SGHTA and FQGNSA. The CDR3: CASSLRGISGNTIYF. Here the CDR3 DNA reads TGTGCCAGCAGCTTGCGAGGGATCTCTGGAAACACCATATATTTT.

CDR3 coding DNA: TGTGCCAGCAGCACACGGACAGGGCGGGAAGCTTTCTTT. Translation gives CASSTRTGREAFF. This chain connects TRBV7-2 to TRBJ1-1; 8 nucleotides agree with TRBD1. V lost 5 bases and J lost 8; bases outside the gene matches: 7. This CDR3 has 13 amino acids. CDR1 and CDR2 (germline): SGHTA, FQGNSA.

This clonotype was counted ten times or more. The rearrangement links TRBV4-2 to TRBJ2-4; TRBD2 matches at 8 bases. Germline CDR1 is LGHNA and CDR2 is YNFKEQ. With V trimmed by 6 bases and J by 0 bases, 7 bases remained unmatched. This CDR3 is 16 amino acids long. Written as DNA, the CDR3 is TGTGCCAGCAGTCCCACTAGCGGACTAGCCAAAAACATTCAGTACTTC. This gives the protein CASSPTSGLAKNIQYF.

This clonotype occurred many times. The V gene is TRBV20-1, the J gene TRBJ1-6, with a weak D call TRBD1 (6 bases). The length of the CDR3 is 14 residues. Trimming took off 1 base at V and 10 bases at J, with 14 bases between the two ends. CDR1 and CDR2 (germline): DFQATT, SNEGSKA (reference sequence). CDR3 loop: CSARAASQGSPLHF. DNA of the CDR3: TGCAGTGCTAGAGCGGCAAGCCAGGGGTCACCCCTCCACTTT.

This clonotype was counted many times. The V and J genes are TRBV7-2 and TRBJ2-7; 10 positions match TRBD2. V was clipped by 0 bases and J by 4 bases; unmatched bases: 3. This CDR3 is built from 15 residues. Germline V gene data show CDR1 as SGHTA and CDR2 as FQGNSA. CDR3 bases: TGTGCCAGCAGCTTAGCTCTAGCGGGGGTTTACGAGCAGTACTTC. Its protein is CASSLALAGVYEQYF.

This clonotype was seen at least ten times. The chain recombines TRBV6-6 with TRBJ2-1; D not resolved. This CDR3 region has 12 residues. With 2 bases removed from V and 8 bases from J, the gap between germline ends came to 7 bases. Germline V gene sequence: CDR1 MNHNY, CDR2 SVGAGI (reference sequence). CDR3 in DNA: TGTGCCAGCAGTTACGTTAGGTATGAGCAGTTCTTC. Amino acids: CASSYVRYEQFF.

This clonotype appeared many times. V and J are TRBV20-1 and TRBJ1-5; D not certain. Germline CDR1 is DFQATT and CDR2 is SNEGSKA (reference sequence). The CDR3 is 14 residues long. With 2 bases removed from V and 3 bases from J, the gap between germline ends came to 11 bases. This CDR3 is CSARSGFFNQPQHF. The CDR3 coding sequence is TGCAGTGCTAGATCGGGCTTCTTCAATCAGCCCCAGCATTTT.

This clonotype was detected many times. The chain employs TRBV6-5 and TRBJ2-4; the D gene is possibly TRBD1 (6 bases). V lost 0 bases and J lost 0, with 12 bases in between. The germline V gene has CDR1 MNHEY and CDR2 SVGAGI. CDR3 length equals 17 residues. For the CDR3, the DNA is TGTGCCAGCAGTTACTCGGGGGCAGCCGTAGCCAAAAACATTCAGTACTTC. Amino acid sequence: CASSYSGAAVAKNIQYF.

In this sample, this clonotype turned up many times. This chain links TRBV28 with TRBJ1-2; D possibly corresponds to TRBD1 (5 bases). Trimming removed 4 bases at V and 11 bases at J, with 17 bases between. The CDR3 sequence is 13 residues long. Germline loops: CDR1 MDHEN, CDR2 SYDVKM. The CDR3 nucleotides read TGTGCCAGCAGTTGGGGCGGTGGCGAGGATTACACCTTC. It encodes CASSWGGGEDYTF.

This clonotype was seen only a few times. The chain combines TRBV11-2 with TRBJ2-1; the D gene is possibly TRBD2 (5 bases). Trimming cost V 2 bases and J 13 bases, with 15 bases left between them. Looked up from germline, CDR1 is SGHAT and CDR2 is FQNNGV. The CDR3 covers 13 residues. In nucleotides, the CDR3 is TGTGCCAGCAGCTTACCGGGGAGCGAGACCCAGTTCTTC. Translation: CASSLPGSETQFF.

This clonotype was detected ten times or more. The V and J genes are TRBV7-2 and TRBJ2-7; tentatively, D is TRBD2 (7 bases). The germline V gene encodes CDR1 SGHTA and CDR2 FQGNSA. The V and J ends lost 3 bases and 0 bases respectively, with 12 bases between them. The CDR3 runs to 15 residues. CDR3 bases: TGTGCCAGCAGCTTTAGGGGGGGGCCCTCCTACGAGCAGTACTTC. Protein product: CASSFRGGPSYEQYF.

In regard to this clonotype: This may be a read error: a much more frequent sequence differs by one nucleotide. The chain recombines TRBV4-2 with TRBJ1-2; 9 bases fit TRBD1. This CDR3 comprises 15 residues. Germline values: CDR1 LGHNA, CDR2 YNFKEQ. CDR3 amino acids: CAGSLKKGQGDGYTF. CDR3 nucleotides: TGTGCCGGCAGCCTAAAAAAGGGACAGGGCGACGGCTACACCTTC.

About this clonotype itself: This sequence may be a read error, since a much larger clone differs from it by one base. J is TRBJ2-7 and V is TRBV20-1; tentatively, D is TRBD1 or TRBD2 (5 bases each). CDR1 is DFQATT and CDR2 is SNEGSKA in the germline V gene (reference sequence). CDR3 length equals 12 residues. V lost 5 bases and J 7 bases, leaving 15 bases between the germline ends. CDR3 amino acids: CSAWDRYNEQYF. The CDR3 bases are TGCAGTGCTTGGGACCGGTACAATGAGCAGTACTTC.

The V and J genes are TRBV7-9 and TRBJ2-4; D is unclear. The germline V gene encodes CDR1 SEHNR and CDR2 FQNEAQ (reference sequence). The CDR3 has 14 residues. V shed 4 bases and J shed 7 bases, with 14 bases lying between them. The CDR3 protein is CASSSWTEPNIQYF. The CDR3 DNA reads as TGTGCCAGCAGCTCTTGGACGGAGCCGAACATTCAGTACTTC.

This clonotype was observed many times. This sequence joins TRBV3-1 and TRBJ2-7; D possibly corresponds to TRBD2 (6 bases). With 3 bases removed from V and 5 bases from J, the gap between germline ends came to 8 bases. The CDR3 extends over 12 amino acids. Germline V CDR1 and CDR2: LGHDT, YNNKEL (reference sequence). This CDR3 is CASSQWGDEQYF. The CDR3 DNA follows: TGTGCCAGCAGCCAGTGGGGGGACGAGCAGTACTTC.

With regard to this clonotype: A much larger clone lies a single base off, so this may be a read error. V gene TRBV11-1 combines with J gene TRBJ2-5; 7 bases agree with TRBD1. The DNA end is more similar to TRBJ2-7, so the J call may be wrong. Germline CDR1 reads SGHAT; CDR2 reads FQDESV (reference sequence). CDR3 length: 14 amino acids. The CDR3 sequence: CANSLGRTGHEQYF. The CDR3 DNA reads as TGTGCCAACAGCTTAGGACGGACAGGACACGAGCAGTACTTC.

Comments on this clonotype: A much larger clone differs by one base, so this may be a read error. This chain joins TRBV6-1 and TRBJ2-3; a possible D gene is TRBD2 (7 bases). CDR3 length equals 15 residues. Germline CDR1 is MNHNS and CDR2 is SASEGT. DNA of the CDR3: TGTGCCAGCGGTGAATCCGGGGGGCGCACAGATACGCAGTATTTT. Its translation: CASGESGGRTDTQYF.

This chain connects TRBV30 to TRBJ2-1; D unresolved. Germline V lookup: CDR1 GTSNPN, CDR2 SVGIG (reference sequence). The CDR3 is made up of 14 amino acids. Trimming stripped 3 bases from V and 0 bases from J, with 9 bases between. CDR3 nucleotides: TGTGCCTGGAGGGATTACCGCTCCTACAATGAGCAGTTCTTC. Its translation: CAWRDYRSYNEQFF.

This clonotype came up many times. The J gene is TRBJ2-3, the V gene TRBV7-9; D may be TRBD1 (5 bases). Germline values: CDR1 SEHNR, CDR2 FQNEAQ (reference sequence). The CDR3 spans 12 residues. V gave up 5 bases and J gave up 4 bases, with 7 bases separating them. As DNA, the CDR3 is TGTGCCAGCAGCCAGGGTGCAGATACGCAGTATTTT. This sequence encodes CASSQGADTQYF.